This TCR beta chain appears in the sequencing data of a study of T cells in Graves' hyperthyroidism and ophthalmopathy. The study's findings and limits: Appearing also in blood were most of the thyroid clonotypes expanded above 0.001. Prediction of ophthalmopathy progression came a median approximately 6.6 months pre-onset.

Patients affected by ophthalmopathy presented a Clinical Activity Score of at least 3, a NOSPECS grade of at least 4, and disease duration below 3 months. Pregnant or lactating patients were excluded, as were those with uncontrolled infection or other autoimmune disease. Germline CDR1 reads MNHNS; CDR2 reads SASEGT. The CDR3 has 14 residues. Amplified TCR beta CDR3 regions came from RNA transcripts. The HTBI set primed first-round TCR CDR3 RT-PCR. TCRdb used MiXCR to reprocess the multiplex PCR reads, holding one entry per CDR3 protein. The sample includes 45,000 to 75,000 distinct CDR3 sequences, roughly 52% of them seen just once. Turning to this clonotype: Its specificity is not known. The junction and the germline gene differ at one end; a read error may be behind it.

This clonotype originated in a woman aged 25 to 39 with Graves' ophthalmopathy. Sequences were obtained from blood. The chain recombines TRBV6-1 with TRBJ2-1; TRBD2 matches at 7 bases. CDR3 region: CASSDLADYNEQFF. The CDR3 region has the DNA TGTGCCAGCAGTGACCTAGCGGACTACAATGAGCAGTTTTTC.